A single sample gave rise to the 30 T cell receptor beta chains below, sequenced in a study of T-cell reconstitution after alpha-beta-depleted transplantation in children. As it was prepared, the TCRbeta library received unique molecular identifiers. TCRdb recomputed calls from the PCR reads with MiXCR, one row per CDR3 protein. Of more than 120,000 distinct CDR3 sequences in the sample, around 8.8% are singletons; the top ten hold about a sixth. The sequencing used PBMCs, mostly from graft donor cells, collected 180 days after TCRalphabeta/CD19-depleted stem cell transplant. The receptors here all came from a female patient aged 2-10 years who had a stem cell transplant for congenital amegakaryocytic thrombocytopenia, so the T cells may come from the graft donor.

This clonotype was detected many times. V is TRBV4-3 and J is TRBJ2-1; D might be TRBD2 (5 bases). This CDR3 is built from 16 residues. V was shortened by 4 bases and J by 12 bases, with 25 bases between the two germline ends. The germline V gene encodes CDR1 LGHNA and CDR2 YSLEER. The CDR3 sequence is CASSPTGLEIGGGQFF. The CDR3 bases are TGCGCCAGCAGCCCTACGGGATTGGAAATAGGTGGAGGGCAGTTCTTC.

In its sample, this clonotype was seen many times. This chain uses TRBV29-1 with TRBJ2-7, with 8 bases that match TRBD1. From germline, CDR1 is SQVTM and CDR2 ANQGSEA. V shed 4 bases, J shed 3 bases, and the junction held 5 bases outside the gene matches. The CDR3 has 13 residues. This chain's CDR3 is CSVVTGGSYEQYF. For the CDR3, the DNA is TGCAGCGTTGTTACAGGGGGGAGCTACGAGCAGTACTTC.

This clonotype was recorded at least ten times. The chain is built from TRBV7-3 and TRBJ1-2, with 7 bases matching TRBD1. The CDR3 consists of 14 residues. Germline CDR1 is SGHTA and CDR2 is FQGTGA. V shed 0 bases and J 3 bases; nucleotides not matched to a gene: 1. DNA for the CDR3: TGTGCCAGCAGCTTAACCGGGACAGACTATGGCTACACCTTC. The encoded protein is CASSLTGTDYGYTF. The full variable domain, completed using reference TRBV7-3 and TRBJ1-2, is GAGVSQTPSNKVTEKGKYVELRCDPISGHTALYWYRQSLGQGPEFLIYFQGTGAADDSGLPNDRFFAVRPEGSVSTLKIQRTERGDSAVYLCASSLTGTDYGYTFGSGTRLTVV.

CDR3 nucleotide sequence: TGCAGCGTTGAAAGGCAGGGCTCTGAAGCTTTCTTT. This gives the protein CSVERQGSEAFF. V and J are TRBV29-1 and TRBJ1-1; D might be TRBD1 (5 bases). V was clipped by 2 bases and J by 6 bases, with 10 bases between them. The CDR3 runs 12 residues. Germline V gene sequence: CDR1 SQVTM, CDR2 ANQGSEA.

The chain has TRBV11-2 and TRBJ2-3; D is unclear. The V gene lost 2 bases and the J gene lost 0 bases, with 3 bases spanning the gap. The CDR3 sequence is 13 residues long. CDR1 is SGHAT, CDR2 FQNNGV, per germline. In DNA, the CDR3 is TGTGCCAGCAGCTTATGGAGCACAGATACGCAGTATTTT. Translating gives CASSLWSTDTQYF.

The table lists this clonotype with many counts. The rearrangement joins TRBV6-1 to TRBJ1-5; D might be TRBD1 (5 bases). With 10 bases removed from V and 0 bases from J, the gap between germline ends came to 13 bases. Looked up from germline, CDR1 is MNHNS and CDR2 is SASEGT. This CDR3 region has 14 residues. This chain's CDR3 is CAIGTAYSNQPQHF. CDR3 sequence (DNA): TGTGCCATCGGGACGGCTTATAGCAATCAGCCCCAGCATTTT.

This clonotype was seen at least ten times. The CDR3 sequence is CASNRGNRDQPQHF. The CDR3 DNA reads TGTGCCAGCAACCGGGGCAATCGGGATCAGCCCCAGCATTTT. V and J are TRBV12-3 or TRBV12-4 and TRBJ1-5, with D perhaps TRBD1 (5 bases). The CDR3 is made up of 14 amino acids. V gave up 7 bases and J gave up 5 bases, with 15 bases separating them.

This clonotype was found many times. V usage is TRBV28 and J usage is TRBJ2-5, with a tentative D call TRBD2 (6 bases). This CDR3 is built from 15 residues. Germline-derived CDR1 and CDR2 are MDHEN and SYDVKM. The V gene lost 3 bases and the J gene lost 7 bases, with 18 bases spanning the gap. The CDR3 coding sequence is TGTGCCAGCAGTTTTCTACTAGCTCCGCGAGCGACCCAGTACTTC. Protein: CASSFLLAPRATQYF.

This clonotype occurred a few times. CDR3 nucleotide sequence: TGCGCCAGCAGCGGAATTACAGGAGGCACTGAAGCTTTCTTT. Amino acid sequence: CASSGITGGTEAFF. This chain links TRBV5-1 with TRBJ1-1; D is possibly TRBD1 (5 bases). The CDR3 loop spans 14 amino acids. Trimming removed 4 bases at V and 4 bases at J, with 14 bases between. CDR1 is SGHRS, CDR2 YFSETQ, per germline.

This sequence joins TRBV20-1 and TRBJ2-2; no definite D call. Trimming removed 0 bases at V and 4 bases at J, with 15 bases between. This CDR3 has 16 amino acids. Germline V CDR1 and CDR2: DFQATT, SNEGSKA (reference sequence). CDR3 sequence (DNA): TGCAGTGCTAGAGATTTTGGTCTAAGGACCACCGGGGAGCTGTTTTTT. As protein: CSARDFGLRTTGELFF.

In its sample, this clonotype was seen many times. The chain recombines TRBV10-3 with TRBJ1-5; D is unclear. Germline CDR1 and CDR2: ENHRY and SYGVKD. The CDR3 has 12 residues. Trimming removed 4 bases at V and 5 bases at J, with 6 bases between. The CDR3 region has the DNA TGTGCCATCAGTGGTCAAGATCAGCCCCAGCATTTT. This gives the protein CAISGQDQPQHF.

Only a few counts were recorded for this clonotype. V usage is TRBV7-8 and J usage is TRBJ2-1; D gene uncertain. Germline V gene data show CDR1 as SGHVS and CDR2 as FQNEAQ. The V end was cut by 2 bases, the J end by 4 bases, with 9 bases between. This CDR3 comprises 14 residues. The CDR3 DNA reads TGTGCCAGCAGCTTAAGGCTGCGGTACAATGAGCAGTTCTTC. The encoded protein is CASSLRLRYNEQFF.

At least ten counts were recorded for this clonotype. This chain links TRBV29-1 with TRBJ1-1; D not resolved. Germline CDR1 and CDR2: SQVTM and ANQGSEA. V lost 6 bases and J lost 1, with 6 bases in between. This CDR3 has 11 residues. The CDR3 sequence: CSVHGNTEAFF. CDR3 coding DNA: TGCAGCGTCCATGGGAACACTGAAGCTTTCTTT.

The chain is built from TRBV18 and TRBJ1-2; a weak D match, TRBD1 (5 bases). Germline assignment: CDR1 KGHSH and CDR2 LQKENI. This CDR3 has 16 amino acids. The V end was cut by 0 bases, the J end by 3 bases, with 14 bases between. CDR3 DNA sequence: TGTGCCAGCTCACCACCGGTAGCGGGGGTCGACTATGGCTACACCTTC. Protein sequence: CASSPPVAGVDYGYTF. The variable domain in full, with the rest retrieved from reference TRBV18 and TRBJ1-2, is NAGVMQNPRHLVRRRGQEARLRCSPMKGHSHVYWYRQLPEEGLKFMVYLQKENIIDESGMPKERFSAEFPKEGPSILRIQQVVRGDSAAYFCASSPPVAGVDYGYTFGSGTRLTVV.

This clonotype was recorded at least ten times. The rearrangement uses TRBV20-1 and TRBJ2-7, with 8 bases matching TRBD1. The CDR3 length is 13 residues. In germline, CDR1 is DFQATT, CDR2 SNEGSKA (reference sequence). Losses at the gene ends were 5 bases for V and 1 base for J; bases not matched to a gene: 4. DNA of the CDR3: TGCAGTGCTGTCCGGGACAGGTCCTACGAGCAGTACTTC. This translates into CSAVRDRSYEQYF.

Note on this clonotype: A much more abundant neighbour one base away suggests this may be a read error. DNA of the CDR3: TGCGCCAGCAGTTATAGCGGAGGTGAGCAGTTCTTC. This sequence encodes CASSYSGGEQFF. The rearrangement joins TRBV5-1 to TRBJ2-1; D may be TRBD2 (6 bases). In germline, CDR1 is SGHRS, CDR2 YFSETQ. CDR3 length: 12 residues. The germline V and J ends were trimmed by 5 bases and 9 bases, with 12 bases remaining between them.

Turning to this clonotype: This clone may be a read error of a much larger clone one base away. V and J are TRBV27 and TRBJ1-4, with D possibly being TRBD1 (5 bases). This CDR3 has 15 residues. Germline V gene data show CDR1 as MNHEY and CDR2 as SMNVEV (reference sequence). The CDR3 is CASSLRGRGNEKQFF. CDR3 DNA sequence: TGTGCCAGCAGTTTACGGGGCCGAGGTAATGAAAAACAGTTTTTT.

This clonotype came up many times. The chain employs TRBV28 and TRBJ2-1; 9 bases match TRBD2. Germline CDR1 MDHEN, CDR2 SYDVKM. V was pared by 6 bases and J by 4 bases, with 7 bases of the junction left unmatched. This CDR3 has 15 amino acids. The CDR3 nucleotides are TGTGCCAGCAGCTCGAGCGGGGGGCCTTACAATGAGCAGTTCTTC. Its protein is CASSSSGGPYNEQFF.

The CDR3 spells CSAGRVGKKNIQYF. CDR3 in DNA: TGCAGTGCTGGGCGCGTGGGGAAGAAAAACATTCAGTACTTC. The chain uses TRBV20-1 and TRBJ2-4; D gene ambiguous. Trimming took off 5 bases at V and 4 bases at J, with 15 bases between the two ends. This CDR3 comprises 14 residues. Per the germline V gene, CDR1 is DFQATT and CDR2 is SNEGSKA (reference sequence).

This clonotype came up a few times. This rearrangement joins TRBV20-1 to TRBJ2-3; D remains unclear. The CDR3 has 14 residues. Trimming removed 5 bases from V and 4 bases from J, with 16 bases in between. Germline assignment: CDR1 DFQATT and CDR2 SNEGSKA (reference sequence). CDR3 DNA: TGCAGTGCTCCTAAAAGCTCCGTAGCAGATACGCAGTATTTT. It codes for CSAPKSSVADTQYF.

This clonotype was detected many times. The chain links TRBV20-1 to TRBJ2-2; 11 bases are shared with TRBD2. The V gene end was trimmed by 1 base and the J gene end by 0 bases; junction bases not matched to a gene: 4. The CDR3 loop spans 17 amino acids. Germline CDR1 DFQATT, CDR2 SNEGSKA (reference sequence). This CDR3 reads CSARAALAGANTGELFF. Written as DNA, the CDR3 is TGCAGTGCTAGAGCAGCACTAGCGGGGGCGAACACCGGGGAGCTGTTTTTT.

This clonotype was seen at least ten times. The chain combines TRBV29-1 with TRBJ2-1; 10 nucleotides line up with TRBD2. V trimming: 4 bases; J trimming: 6 bases; junction bases outside the gene matches: 6. This CDR3 comprises 14 residues. Germline V gives CDR1 SQVTM, CDR2 ANQGSEA. The CDR3 nucleotides are TGCAGCGTTGTTACGGGACTAGCGACCAATGAGCAGTTCTTC. It specifies CSVVTGLATNEQFF.

This clonotype has only a few counts. The V and J genes are TRBV15 and TRBJ1-2, with D tentatively TRBD1 (5 bases). Trimming removed 1 base from V and 2 bases from J, with 14 bases in between. CDR3 length equals 16 residues. Germline V CDR1 and CDR2: LNHNV, YYDKDF (reference sequence). For the CDR3, the DNA is TGTGCCACCAGCAGAGTGTGGGGGAAATCCAACTATGGCTACACCTTC. Translation gives CATSRVWGKSNYGYTF.

In its sample, this clonotype was seen many times. This rearrangement joins TRBV6-5 to TRBJ2-5; 8 nucleotides align to TRBD1. The CDR3 is 16 amino acids. The ends lost 2 bases at V and 1 base at J; junction bases unmatched: 6. Germline V lookup: CDR1 MNHEY, CDR2 SVGAGI. The CDR3 is CASSYRQGLGQETQYF. The DNA of the CDR3 is TGTGCCAGCAGTTACCGACAGGGGCTGGGCCAAGAGACCCAGTACTTC.

This clonotype was counted ten times or more. The V gene is TRBV3-1, the J gene TRBJ1-5; tentatively, D is TRBD1 (5 bases). Trimming pared 1 base from V and 0 bases from J, leaving 10 bases between. Germline values: CDR1 LGHDT, CDR2 YNNKEL (reference sequence). The CDR3 loop spans 16 amino acids. The DNA for the CDR3 is TGTGCCAGCAGCCAAGGATGGGGGATTAGCAATCAGCCCCAGCATTTT. Translated: CASSQGWGISNQPQHF.

This clonotype was seen once. The chain has TRBV5-1 and TRBJ2-7; perhaps D is TRBD1 or TRBD2 (5 bases each). The CDR3 has 16 amino acids. CDR1 and CDR2 from the germline V gene are SGHRS and YFSETQ. The V end lost 4 bases, the J end lost 0 bases, and 17 bases lay between the germline ends. CDR3 region: CASSTNPGTVSYEQYF. The CDR3 bases are TGCGCCAGCAGCACCAACCCCGGGACCGTCTCCTACGAGCAGTACTTC.

This clonotype occurred many times. The chain is built from TRBV7-6 and TRBJ1-5; a weak D match, TRBD1 (5 bases). From germline, CDR1 is SGHVS and CDR2 FNYEAQ. Deletions cut 5 bases from V and 1 base from J, with 12 bases between. The CDR3 has 15 residues. The CDR3 DNA sequence: TGTGCCAGCAGCCTGTCGGGGGGGAGCAATCAGCCCCAGCATTTT. This codes for CASSLSGGSNQPQHF. Full variable domain (missing parts from reference TRBV7-6 and TRBJ1-5): GAGVSQSPRYKVTKRGQDVALRCDPISGHVSLYWYRQALGQGPEFLTYFNYEAQQDKSGLPNDRFSAERPEGSISTLTIQRTEQRDSAMYRCASSLSGGSNQPQHFGDGTRLSIL.

The table lists this clonotype with a few counts. The V gene is TRBV6-1, the J gene TRBJ2-2; TRBD2 agrees at 8 bases. Per the germline V gene, CDR1 is MNHNS and CDR2 is SASEGT. The CDR3 runs to 16 residues. The J segment lost 0 bases and the V segment lost 7 bases, leaving 7 bases of the junction unmatched. In DNA form, the CDR3 reads TGTGCCAGCATCAGAGCGGGAGATCCGAACACCGGGGAGCTGTTTTTT. Its protein is CASIRAGDPNTGELFF.

In its sample, this clonotype was seen a few times. The chain links TRBV5-5 to TRBJ1-4; D unclear. Trimming took off 4 bases at V and 6 bases at J, with 13 bases between the two ends. Germline V CDR1 and CDR2: SGHKS, YYEKEE (reference sequence). The CDR3 is 14 residues long. The CDR3 region is CASSGRTGDEKLFF. As DNA, the CDR3 is TGTGCCAGCAGCGGGAGGACTGGTGATGAAAAACTGTTTTTT.

Relative to its sample, this clonotype is medium-sized (0.01 to 0.1%). The J gene is TRBJ2-1, the V gene TRBV5-1, with D maybe TRBD2 (5 bases). Looked up from germline, CDR1 is SGHRS and CDR2 is YFSETQ. The V and J ends lost 4 bases and 6 bases respectively, with 23 bases between them. The CDR3 has 17 residues. CDR3 protein: CASSRTTLAHGGNEQFF. As DNA, the CDR3 is TGCGCCAGCAGCCGTACAACTCTAGCACACGGAGGCAATGAGCAGTTCTTC.